Listed below are T cell receptor beta chains from one sample, sequenced in a study of shared clonotypes between healthy human individuals. The protocol was immunoSEQ multiplex PCR, while the TCRdb copy is restricted to in-frame clones and leaves out a portion. The sample holds some 800,000 clones; around 92% are singletons and the top ten take less than 25%. Specimen: naive CD8+ T cells sorted from blood. These receptors came from a man aged 25-40 years in good health. Each CDR3 is given with its conserved first and last residue. A D gene is named only where the DNA matches it firmly. Where a row states a size, it is once, few, many or the class of an expanded clone; other rows omit it.

>TRBJ2-1|.|.|TRBV5-1
TGCGCCAGCAGCTACCTAGGGGTAGGCAATGAGCAGTTCTTC
CASSYLGVGNEQFF
>TRBJ2-2|.|.|TRBV4-2
TGTGCCAGCAGCCAAGGGGGACGCGCGGAGCTGTTTTTT
CASSQGGRAELFF
>TRBJ1-4|.|.|TRBV28
TGTGCCAGCAGTTTAACCCACCTCCGGGCCACCATGCGGGAAAAACTGTTTTTT
CASSLTHLRATMREKLFF
>TRBJ2-7|.|.|TRBV5-1
TGCGCCAGCAGCTTGGTTGGGCAGGGCGAGCAGTACTTC
CASSLVGQGEQYF
>TRBJ1-1|.|.|TRBV28
TGTGCCAGCAGCCCGGTCGACACTGAAGCTTTCTTT
CASSPVDTEAFF
>TRBJ2-7|.|TRBD1|TRBV6-6
TGTGCCAGCAGTCAGCTAATCACGACAGGGACCTACGAGCAGTACTTC
CASSQLITTGTYEQYF
>TRBJ2-7|.|.|TRBV29-1
TGCAGCGTTGAAGGTGGCCAGGGCTACGAGCAGTACTTC
CSVEGGQGYEQYF
>TRBJ1-2|.|.|TRBV7-9
TGTGCCAGCAGCTTAGCCTCAGGGTGGATGGATGGCTACACCTTC
CASSLASGWMDGYTF
>TRBJ2-1|.|TRBD2|TRBV9
TGTGCCAGCAGCGTTCCCGGGAGGGTTAACAATGAGCAGTTCTTC
CASSVPGRVNNEQFF
>TRBJ2-5|once|.|TRBV19
TGTGCCAGTAGTATCGTCCTAGCCGAGACCCAGTACTTC
CASSIVLAETQYF
>TRBJ2-7|.|TRBD2|TRBV13
TGTGCCAGCAGCTTAGGAGCGGGAGGGCGCTACGAGCAGTACTTC
CASSLGAGGRYEQYF
>TRBJ2-1|.|.|TRBV29-1
TGCAGCGTTGTTTTCCCGGATAACAATGAGCAGTTCTTC
CSVVFPDNNEQFF
>TRBJ2-7|.|TRBD1|TRBV5-1
TGCGCCAGCAGCTCAAGGACAGGTTGGGAGCAGTACTTC
CASSSRTGWEQYF
>TRBJ2-1|.|.|TRBV6-1
TGTGCCAGCAGTGAGGGGGGAGCACCGGGACAACCCTACAATGAGCAGTTCTTC
CASSEGGAPGQPYNEQFF
>TRBJ2-1|.|.|TRBV28
TGTGCCAGCAGTCCCGGGACGGGGTACAATGAGCAGTTCTTC
CASSPGTGYNEQFF
>TRBJ2-1|.|.|TRBV7-9
TGTGCCAGCAGCTCCAGTCTGCTCCGGGCCTTGGATGAGCAGTTCTTC
CASSSSLLRALDEQFF
>TRBJ2-5|.|.|TRBV29-1
TGCAGCGTTACTATTCCTAGCGACAGTAAAGAGACCCAGTACTTC
CSVTIPSDSKETQYF
>TRBJ1-1|.|.|TRBV28
TGTGCCAGCAGTTCGGGGGCGCTAGGGACTGAAGCTTTCTTT
CASSSGALGTEAFF
>TRBJ2-3|.|TRBD2|TRBV7-2
TGTGCCAGGCCACTAGCGGGAAGAAAAGATACGCAGTATTTT
CARPLAGRKDTQYF
>TRBJ1-1|.|.|TRBV11-2
TGTGCCAGCAGCTTATATGGGTGGCGGATGAACACTGAAGCTTTCTTT
CASSLYGWRMNTEAFF
>TRBJ2-7|.|.|TRBV10-3
TGTGCCATCAGTGAAAATGGAGAAGAGCAGTACTTC
CAISENGEEQYF
>TRBJ1-1|.|.|TRBV27
TGTGCCAGCAGTTCATTCCCAGGGACTGAAGCTTTCTTT
CASSSFPGTEAFF
>TRBJ2-7|.|.|TRBV4-1
TGCGCCAGCAGCCTAGACCTGGGCACGCTATCGCGTCAGCACTTC
CASSLDLGTLSRQHF
>TRBJ2-2|.|TRBD2|TRBV27
TGTGCCAGCAGTTCGGGACTAGCGGGAGATTACACCGGGGAGCTGTTTTTT
CASSSGLAGDYTGELFF
>TRBJ2-7|.|TRBD1|TRBV29-1
TGCAGCATTCGGGACAGGGGGGACGAGCAGTACTTC
CSIRDRGDEQYF
>TRBJ2-7|.|.|TRBV19
TGTGCCAGTAGTTCGGGGACCCAGGGCTACGAGCAGTACTTC
CASSSGTQGYEQYF
>TRBJ2-5|.|TRBD1|TRBV10-3
TGTGCCACGTCCCACCGGGACAGGGGAGGAGAGACCCAGTACTTC
CATSHRDRGGETQYF
>TRBJ2-1|.|.|TRBV6-1
TGTGCCAGCAGTGATTACTCCTACAATGAGCAGTTCTTC
CASSDYSYNEQFF
>TRBJ2-3|.|.|TRBV6-6
TGTGCCAGCGGGACCCTTACAGATACGCAGTATTTT
CASGTLTDTQYF
>TRBJ2-1|.|.|TRBV9
TGTGCCAGCAGCCCCCGGCGGGCAGCCTACAATGAGCAGTTCTTC
CASSPRRAAYNEQFF
>TRBJ2-4|.|.|TRBV29-1
TGCAGCGTTCCCGGGGGAGAAAACATTCAGTACTTC
CSVPGGENIQYF
>TRBJ1-1|.|TRBD1|TRBV7-9
TGTGCCAGCAGCCCCCGAGAGGGGGCAGTTAACACTGAAGCTTTCTTT
CASSPREGAVNTEAFF
>TRBJ2-2|.|TRBD2|TRBV10-2
TGCGCCAGCATATCGCTAGCGGGAGATGGCACCGGGGAGCTGTTTTTT
CASISLAGDGTGELFF
>TRBJ2-3|.|.|TRBV4-3
TGCGCCAGCAGCCAAGAGGAGTCGGACTACCTCACAGATACGCAGTATTTT
CASSQEESDYLTDTQYF
>TRBJ2-7|once|.|TRBV28
TGTGCCAGCAGCCTAACTTTCGACTTGTTGATCTCCTACGAGCAGTACTTC
CASSLTFDLLISYEQYF
>TRBJ2-3|.|.|TRBV6-6
TGTGCCAGCAGTTACTCCCGGGGCAGGTTCACAGATACGCAGTATTTT
CASSYSRGRFTDTQYF
>TRBJ1-3|.|.|TRBV16
TGTGCCAGCAGCCAATCATTCCGGGGCTCTGGAAACACCATATATTTT
CASSQSFRGSGNTIYF
>TRBJ1-4|.|.|TRBV28
TGTGCCAGCAGTTTAATGGTTCAGGGGACTAATGAAAAACTGTTTTTT
CASSLMVQGTNEKLFF
>TRBJ2-2|.|.|TRBV9
TGTGCCAGCAGCTCCGGGGGCGCCGGGGAGCTGTTTTTT
CASSSGGAGELFF
>TRBJ2-1|.|.|TRBV30
TGTGCCTGGAGTGCAACAGGGCACAATGAGCAGTTCTTC
CAWSATGHNEQFF